The present entry profiles one T cell receptor beta chain with its context. Its target is not known. These data originate in a study of cytomegalovirus exposure and HLA in healthy donors. Study observations and caveats: A cluster of highly shared sequence variants was likely a sequencing artifact. In an earlier analysis, about 87% or about 30%: the productive usage of most TCR beta V segments.

CDR1 is SNHLY, CDR2 FYNNEI, per germline. The CDR3 spans 15 residues. V lost 4 bases, J lost 4 bases, and 13 bases lay in between. PCR used 60 Vbeta primers and 13 Jbeta primers. Measured with immunoSEQ multiplex PCR; TCRdb has only the in-frame clones, and not every one. The sample includes over 75,000 clones, 79% seen only once; the top ten take around 3.5%. Sequenced: PBMCs. V and J are TRBV2 and TRBJ2-2, with a possible D match to TRBD2 (6 bases). The receptor comes from a male donor in good health and CMV-seropositive. CDR3 nucleotides: TGTGCCAGCAGTGCCGCCTGGGGAGGCACCGGGGAGCTGTTTTTT. Translated, it gives CASSAAWGGTGELFF.